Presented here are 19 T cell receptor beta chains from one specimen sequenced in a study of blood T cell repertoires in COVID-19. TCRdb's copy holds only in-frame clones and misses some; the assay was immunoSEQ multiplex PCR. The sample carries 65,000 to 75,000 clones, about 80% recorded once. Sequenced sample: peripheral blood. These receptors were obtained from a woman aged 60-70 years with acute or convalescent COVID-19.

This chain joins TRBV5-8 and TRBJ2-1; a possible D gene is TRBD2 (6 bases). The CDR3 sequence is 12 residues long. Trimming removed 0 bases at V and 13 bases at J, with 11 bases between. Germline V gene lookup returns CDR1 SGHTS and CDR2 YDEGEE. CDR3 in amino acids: CASSLARGIQFF. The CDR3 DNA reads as TGTGCCAGCAGCTTGGCGCGGGGAATCCAGTTCTTC.

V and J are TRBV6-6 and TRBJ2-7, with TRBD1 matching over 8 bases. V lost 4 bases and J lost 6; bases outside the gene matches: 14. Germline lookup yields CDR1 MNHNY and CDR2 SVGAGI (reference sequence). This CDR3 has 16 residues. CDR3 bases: TGTGCCAGCAGTTCATCTTCAGGGGGCGGGAATCCCGAGCAGTACTTC. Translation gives CASSSSSGGGNPEQYF.

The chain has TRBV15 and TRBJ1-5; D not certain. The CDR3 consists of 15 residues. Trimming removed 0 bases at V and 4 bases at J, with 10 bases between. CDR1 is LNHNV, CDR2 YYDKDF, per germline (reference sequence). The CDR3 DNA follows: TGTGCCACCAGCAGAGAAAAGACACCAAATCAGCCCCAGCATTTT. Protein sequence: CATSREKTPNQPQHF.

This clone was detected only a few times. CDR3 DNA: TGTGCCAGCAGCGTAGGGCTGTGGACTAGCGGGGGGTTGAACACCGGGGAGCTGTTTTTT. Its translation: CASSVGLWTSGGLNTGELFF. The V call is TRBV9, the J call TRBJ2-2; TRBD2 matches 14 bases. The CDR3 spans 20 residues. CDR1 SGDLS and CDR2 YYNGEE come from the germline V gene. The V gene end was trimmed by 0 bases and the J gene end by 1 base; junction bases not matched to a gene: 8.

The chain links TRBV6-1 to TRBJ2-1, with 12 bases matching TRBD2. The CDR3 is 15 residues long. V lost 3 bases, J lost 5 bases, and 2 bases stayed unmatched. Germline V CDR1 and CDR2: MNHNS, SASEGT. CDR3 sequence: CASSELAGGHNEQFF. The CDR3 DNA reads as TGTGCCAGCAGTGAGCTAGCGGGGGGGCACAATGAGCAGTTCTTC.

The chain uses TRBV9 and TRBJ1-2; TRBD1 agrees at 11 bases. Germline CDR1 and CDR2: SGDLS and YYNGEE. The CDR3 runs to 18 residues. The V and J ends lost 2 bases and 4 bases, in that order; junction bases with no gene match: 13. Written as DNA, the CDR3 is TGTGCCAGCAGCGTTTCGCCGGGACAGGGGGATTATGGCTATGGCTACACCTTC. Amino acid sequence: CASSVSPGQGDYGYGYTF.

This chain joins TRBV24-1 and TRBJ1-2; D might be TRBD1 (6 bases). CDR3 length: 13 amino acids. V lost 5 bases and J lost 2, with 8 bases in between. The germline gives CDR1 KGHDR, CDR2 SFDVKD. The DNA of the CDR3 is TGTGCCACCAGTGGGGGACAAAACTATGGCTACACCTTC. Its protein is CATSGGQNYGYTF.

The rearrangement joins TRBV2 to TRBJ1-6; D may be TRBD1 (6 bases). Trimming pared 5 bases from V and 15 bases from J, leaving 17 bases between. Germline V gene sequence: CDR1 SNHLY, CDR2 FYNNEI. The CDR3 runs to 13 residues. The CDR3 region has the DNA TGTGCCAGCAGTTCCATGGGGGCGTCGAACCTCCACTTT. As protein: CASSSMGASNLHF.

DNA of the CDR3: TGCAGCGTTGAGTTGCAGGGTGAATACTATGGCTACACCTTC. It specifies CSVELQGEYYGYTF. This chain connects TRBV29-1 to TRBJ1-2; TRBD1 might be the D (5 bases). Germline V gene sequence: CDR1 SQVTM, CDR2 ANQGSEA. This CDR3 contains 14 residues. V lost 3 bases, J lost 3 bases, and 14 bases lay in between.

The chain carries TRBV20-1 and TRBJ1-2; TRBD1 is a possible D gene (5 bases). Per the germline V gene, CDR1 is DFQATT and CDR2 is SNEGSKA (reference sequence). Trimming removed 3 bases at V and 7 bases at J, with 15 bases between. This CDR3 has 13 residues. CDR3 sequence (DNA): TGCAGTGCTAGTAGTTTCAGGGTTGGTGGCTACACCTTC. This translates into CSASSFRVGGYTF.

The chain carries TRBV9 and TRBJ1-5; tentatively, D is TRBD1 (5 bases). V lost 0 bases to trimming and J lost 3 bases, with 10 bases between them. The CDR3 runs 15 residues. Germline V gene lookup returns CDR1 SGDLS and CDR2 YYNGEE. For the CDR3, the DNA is TGTGCCAGCAGCGTAGATACAGGTCTCAATCAGCCCCAGCATTTT. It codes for CASSVDTGLNQPQHF.

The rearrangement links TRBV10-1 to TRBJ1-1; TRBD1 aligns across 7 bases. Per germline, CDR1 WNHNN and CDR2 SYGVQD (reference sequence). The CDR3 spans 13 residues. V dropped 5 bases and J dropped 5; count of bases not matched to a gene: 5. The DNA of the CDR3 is TGCGCCAGCAGTCCGGGACAGCTAACTGAAGCTTTCTTT. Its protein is CASSPGQLTEAFF.

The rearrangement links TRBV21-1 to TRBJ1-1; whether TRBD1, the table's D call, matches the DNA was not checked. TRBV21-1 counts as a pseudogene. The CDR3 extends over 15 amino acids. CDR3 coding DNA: TGTGCCAGCAGCCGATCCCGACAGGAGAACACTGAAGCTTTCTTT. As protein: CASSRSRQENTEAFF.

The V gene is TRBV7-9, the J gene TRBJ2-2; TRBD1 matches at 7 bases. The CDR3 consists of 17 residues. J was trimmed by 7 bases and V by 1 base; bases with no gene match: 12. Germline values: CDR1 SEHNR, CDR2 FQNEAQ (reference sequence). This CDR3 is CASSLVRGKTGLGELFF. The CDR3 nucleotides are TGTGCCAGCAGCTTAGTCCGCGGAAAGACAGGGCTCGGGGAGCTGTTTTTT.

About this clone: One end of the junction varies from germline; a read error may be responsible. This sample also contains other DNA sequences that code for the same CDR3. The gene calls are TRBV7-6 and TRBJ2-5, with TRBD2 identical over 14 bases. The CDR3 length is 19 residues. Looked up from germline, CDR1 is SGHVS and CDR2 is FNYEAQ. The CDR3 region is CASSLGGTSGGTHQATQYF. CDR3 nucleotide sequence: TGTGCCAGCAGCTTAGGGGGGACTAGCGGGGGTACGCACCAAGCGACCCAGTACTTC.

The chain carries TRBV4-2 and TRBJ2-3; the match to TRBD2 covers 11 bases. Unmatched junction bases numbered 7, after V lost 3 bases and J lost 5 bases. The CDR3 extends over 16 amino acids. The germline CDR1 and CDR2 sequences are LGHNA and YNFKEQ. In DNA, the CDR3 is TGTGCCAGCAGCCAGGTAGCGGGGGGGCATAAAGATACGCAGTATTTT. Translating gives CASSQVAGGHKDTQYF.

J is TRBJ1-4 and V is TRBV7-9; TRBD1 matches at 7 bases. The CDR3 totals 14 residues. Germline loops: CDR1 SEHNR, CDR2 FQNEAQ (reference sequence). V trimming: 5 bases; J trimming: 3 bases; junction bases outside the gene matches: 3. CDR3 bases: TGTGCCAGCAGCCCCCAGGGGGCTAATGAAAAACTGTTTTTT. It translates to CASSPQGANEKLFF.

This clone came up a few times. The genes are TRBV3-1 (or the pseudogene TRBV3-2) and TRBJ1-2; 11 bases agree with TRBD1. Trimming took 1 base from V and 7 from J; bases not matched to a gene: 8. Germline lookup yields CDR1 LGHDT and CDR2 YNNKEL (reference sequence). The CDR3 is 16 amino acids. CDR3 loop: CASSQAGTGGSGGYTF. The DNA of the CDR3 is TGTGCCAGCAGCCAAGCCGGGACAGGGGGTTCCGGTGGCTACACCTTC.

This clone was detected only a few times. The CDR3 protein is CASSPLGVRYEQYF. In DNA form, the CDR3 reads TGTGCCAGCAGTCCCCTCGGGGTTCGATACGAGCAGTACTTC. The V and J genes are TRBV14 and TRBJ2-7, with D possibly TRBD2 on 5 matching bases. Germline loops: CDR1 SGHDN, CDR2 FVKESK. The CDR3 covers 14 residues. V lost 6 bases and J 4 bases, leaving 16 bases between the germline ends.